This T cell receptor beta chain was found in a study of post-analysis software for immune sequencing data. The study's findings and limits: Among several TRBV segments more frequent in patients than controls were TRBV5-6, TRBV5-1 and TRBV20-1.

Trimming removed 4 bases from V and 2 bases from J, with 15 bases in between. Germline CDR1 KGHSY, CDR2 FQNENV. This CDR3 is 16 amino acids long. This clonotype was seen a handful of times. The target antigen is unknown. Unique molecular identifiers had been added to the TCR beta cDNA libraries. Each sample of roughly 0.9 to 11 million input T cells yielded roughly 500,000 cDNA molecules, so each molecule approximated one T cell. TCRdb analysed the PCR reads with MiXCR anew, one entry per CDR3 protein. The table records fewer than 850,000 distinct CDR3 sequences, 25% to 30% of them present only once. Sequences were obtained from blood. The TCR was taken from a girl aged 5-17 years with multiple sclerosis. The V and J genes are TRBV16 and TRBJ2-1, with D perhaps TRBD1 (6 bases). The CDR3 is CASSPRTVKPYNEQFF. The CDR3 DNA follows: TGTGCCAGCAGCCCGCGGACAGTTAAACCCTACAATGAGCAGTTCTTC.